The 27 T cell receptor beta chains in this list originate from one sample, sequenced in a study of shared clonotypes between healthy human individuals. TCRdb's copy holds only in-frame clones and misses some; the assay was immunoSEQ multiplex PCR. The table shows roughly 2.2 million clones, with 85% to 95% occurring only once. Specimen: naive CD4+ T cells from PBMCs. As to subset: CD45RA+ positively selected. The source of these receptors is a man between 18 and 35 years old in good health. Some clones in this sample may be carry-over from other donors' samples.

This chain connects TRBV10-1 to TRBJ2-7; D is perhaps TRBD2 (6 bases). Trimming took off 8 bases at V and 0 bases at J, with 26 bases between the two ends. The V gene's germline CDR1 is WNHNN and CDR2 SYGVQD (reference sequence). The CDR3 extends over 18 amino acids. CDR3 DNA sequence: TGCGCCAGCCGGCATAGCGGTCCACGGGGTAAAAGCTCCTACGAGCAGTACTTC. Amino acid sequence: CASRHSGPRGKSSYEQYF.

The chain links TRBV7-3 to TRBJ2-3; possibly TRBD1 for D (5 bases). Germline lookup yields CDR1 SGHTA and CDR2 FQGTGA. The CDR3 has 16 amino acids. V was shortened by 5 bases and J by 4 bases, with 19 bases between the two germline ends. CDR3: CASSLPNRGSADTQYF. CDR3 DNA sequence: TGTGCCAGCAGCCTACCAAATAGGGGCTCGGCAGATACGCAGTATTTT. The complete variable domain, with remaining parts taken from reference TRBV7-3 and TRBJ2-3, reads GAGVSQTPSNKVTEKGKYVELRCDPISGHTALYWYRQSLGQGPEFLIYFQGTGAADDSGLPNDRFFAVRPEGSVSTLKIQRTERGDSAVYLCASSLPNRGSADTQYFGPGTRLTVL.

The rearrangement links TRBV4-1 to TRBJ2-2, with D unclear. Germline values: CDR1 MGHRA, CDR2 YSYEKL. V was trimmed by 3 bases and J by 9 bases, leaving 11 bases between them. CDR3 length: 13 amino acids. The CDR3 region is CASSQDGIRELFF. CDR3 coding DNA: TGCGCCAGCAGCCAGGACGGTATTCGGGAGCTGTTTTTT.

The chain recombines TRBV19 with TRBJ2-3, with 8 bases aligning to TRBD2. The CDR3 is made up of 15 amino acids. Trimming removed 6 bases from V and 5 bases from J; junction bases left unmatched: 10. Germline loops: CDR1 LNHDA, CDR2 SQIVND (reference sequence). In DNA form, the CDR3 reads TGTGCCAGTAGACGGACTAGCAACCCGGGAGATACGCAGTATTTT. It translates to CASRRTSNPGDTQYF.

The J gene is TRBJ2-7, the V gene TRBV4-2; D perhaps matches TRBD1 (6 bases). Deletions cut 1 base from V and 0 bases from J, with 7 bases between. The CDR3 has 14 amino acids. Germline V gene lookup returns CDR1 LGHNA and CDR2 YNFKEQ. This chain's CDR3 is CASSQVDSSYEQYF. The CDR3 DNA reads as TGTGCCAGCAGCCAAGTGGACAGCTCCTACGAGCAGTACTTC.

The V and J genes are TRBV18 and TRBJ2-7; possible D gene TRBD2, 5 bases. The CDR3 length is 12 residues. The germline gives CDR1 KGHSH, CDR2 LQKENI. V was shortened by 2 bases and J by 6 bases, with 8 bases between the two germline ends. The CDR3 nucleotides are TGTGCCAGCTCACCAACCACTAGCGAGCAGTACTTC. This codes for CASSPTTSEQYF.

CDR3 sequence reads: CASSMGDRGEKETQYF. CDR3 nucleotides: TGTGCCAGCAGCATGGGAGACAGGGGAGAGAAAGAGACCCAGTACTTC. The V and J genes are TRBV5-6 and TRBJ2-5, with 8 bases matching TRBD1. The CDR3 runs to 16 residues. Germline V lookup: CDR1 SGHDT, CDR2 YYEEEE. Germline trimming cut 4 bases from V and 3 bases from J; bases unmatched to any gene: 11.

Worth noting for this clone: One junction end disagrees with the germline gene, perhaps due to a read error. The chain couples TRBV9 to TRBJ2-2; 10 bases line up with TRBD2. Per the germline V gene, CDR1 is SGDLS and CDR2 is YYNGEE. The CDR3 length is 15 residues. The CDR3 spells CASSVAGGRTGELFF. The CDR3 nucleotides read TGTGCCAGCAGTGTAGCGGGAGGTCGGACCGGGGAGCTGTTTTTT.

The V call is TRBV27, the J call TRBJ2-1; 10 bases are a match to TRBD1. After removal of 2 bases from V and 10 bases from J, the junction contained 11 bases not matched to a gene. The CDR3 runs 16 residues. CDR1 is MNHEY, CDR2 SMNVEV, per germline (reference sequence). CDR3 coding DNA: TGTGCCAGCAGTTTACCGGGACAGGGGTCCGGGGGCGAGCAGTTCTTC. It specifies CASSLPGQGSGGEQFF.

The rearrangement uses TRBV2 and TRBJ2-2, with TRBD1 identical over 11 bases. The CDR3 is 15 residues long. V was clipped by 4 bases and J by 5 bases; unmatched bases: 3. Germline V lookup: CDR1 SNHLY, CDR2 FYNNEI. The CDR3 loop is CASSAGQGVTGELFF. The CDR3 DNA reads TGTGCCAGCAGTGCGGGACAGGGGGTGACCGGGGAGCTGTTTTTT.

The chain joins TRBV2 to TRBJ2-3; D unclear. The CDR3 is 10 amino acids. V dropped 4 bases and J dropped 8 bases, with 4 bases sitting between them. Germline values: CDR1 SNHLY, CDR2 FYNNEI. The CDR3 spells CASSVATQYF. CDR3 in DNA: TGTGCCAGCAGTGTCGCTACGCAGTATTTT.

The V call is TRBV19, the J call TRBJ1-4; TRBD1 matches 7 bases. V gave up 4 bases and J gave up 5 bases; unmatched junction bases: 7. The CDR3 covers 15 residues. CDR1 and CDR2 (germline): LNHDA, SQIVND (reference sequence). The CDR3 nucleotides are TGTGCCAGTAGTAACCGACAGGGCGGAAATGAAAAACTGTTTTTT. Protein: CASSNRQGGNEKLFF.

The rearrangement joins TRBV5-6 to TRBJ2-1; TRBD2 matches 8 bases. The V gene's germline CDR1 is SGHDT and CDR2 YYEEEE. This CDR3 comprises 17 residues. V gave up 1 base and J gave up 8 bases; unmatched junction bases: 14. As DNA, the CDR3 is TGTGCCAGCAGCTTGAACGGCCGGACTAGCTGGGCCGATGAGCAGTTCTTC. Its protein is CASSLNGRTSWADEQFF.

J is TRBJ2-5 and V is TRBV18; no firm D call. This CDR3 is built from 12 residues. Germline CDR1 is KGHSH and CDR2 is LQKENI. Trimming removed 1 base from V and 5 bases from J, with 5 bases in between. The CDR3 DNA reads TGTGCCAGCTCACCACAGGCGGAGACCCAGTACTTC. This sequence encodes CASSPQAETQYF.

V gene TRBV28 combines with J gene TRBJ1-2; the D is unclear. The V end lost 3 bases, the J end lost 2 bases, and 10 bases lay between the germline ends. CDR3 length: 14 amino acids. Germline V lookup: CDR1 MDHEN, CDR2 SYDVKM. CDR3 sequence (DNA): TGTGCCAGCAGTTTCTTCCACGGAAACTATGGCTACACCTTC. The encoded protein is CASSFFHGNYGYTF.

The rearrangement links TRBV2 to TRBJ2-3, with unresolved D. Germline CDR1 SNHLY, CDR2 FYNNEI. Trimming removed 3 bases from V and 2 bases from J, with 9 bases in between. CDR3 length: 14 amino acids. The CDR3 DNA reads as TGTGCCAGCAGTGAGTTAGACCTCACAGATACGCAGTATTTT. Amino acid sequence: CASSELDLTDTQYF.

As concerns this clone: A junction end diverges from the germline sequence, so it may reflect a read error. The chain links TRBV28 to TRBJ2-1; 8 positions match TRBD1. Germline values: CDR1 MDHEN, CDR2 SYDVKM. This CDR3 has 16 residues. The CDR3 nucleotides are TGTGCCGGCAGTCCCCATAACAGGGGGTTCTACAATGAGCAGTTCTTC. Its translation is CAGSPHNRGFYNEQFF.

The V call is TRBV4-1, the J call TRBJ2-3, with 7 bases that match TRBD2. Per the germline V gene, CDR1 is MGHRA and CDR2 is YSYEKL. This CDR3 contains 15 residues. J was trimmed by 0 bases and V by 4 bases; bases with no gene match: 4. The CDR3 bases are TGCGCCAGCAGCCGAAGCGGGGCTAGCACAGATACGCAGTATTTT. It codes for CASSRSGASTDTQYF.

The CDR3 protein is CASSPVAGDPVYEQYF. For the CDR3, the DNA is TGTGCCAGCTCACCCGTAGCGGGAGACCCCGTCTACGAGCAGTACTTC. The genes are TRBV18 and TRBJ2-7; 9 nucleotides align to TRBD2. J was trimmed by 3 bases and V by 3 bases; bases with no gene match: 9. CDR3 length equals 16 residues. Germline V gene data show CDR1 as KGHSH and CDR2 as LQKENI.

J is TRBJ2-7 and V is TRBV6-1; D might be TRBD1 (6 bases). Germline assignment: CDR1 MNHNS and CDR2 SASEGT. V was trimmed by 4 bases and J by 3 bases, leaving 10 bases between them. This CDR3 comprises 13 residues. CDR3 in DNA: TGTGCCAGCAGTGGTACAGGGTTCTACGAGCAGTACTTC. It specifies CASSGTGFYEQYF.

The chain couples TRBV28 to TRBJ2-7; no clear D gene. Germline V lookup: CDR1 MDHEN, CDR2 SYDVKM. The CDR3 runs to 13 residues. V lost 6 bases and J lost 3, with 12 bases in between. In DNA form, the CDR3 reads TGTGCCAGCAGCCGACAAGATGTCTACGAGCAGTACTTC. Translating gives CASSRQDVYEQYF. Variable domain in full (rest from reference TRBV28 and TRBJ2-7): DVKVTQSSRYLVKRTGEKVFLECVQDMDHENMFWYRQDPGLGLRLIYFSYDVKMKEKGDIPEGYSVSREKKERFSLILESASTNQTSMYLCASSRQDVYEQYFGPGTRLTVT.

This chain links TRBV5-1 with TRBJ1-1; TRBD1 matches 9 bases. CDR1 and CDR2 (germline): SGHRS, YFSETQ. CDR3 size: 16 residues. V dropped 4 bases and J dropped 1; count of bases not matched to a gene: 8. This CDR3 is CASSRGQGGENTEAFF. The DNA for the CDR3 is TGCGCCAGCAGCCGGGGACAGGGAGGGGAGAACACTGAAGCTTTCTTT.

The V and J genes are TRBV27 and TRBJ2-7, with 11 nucleotides matching TRBD2. V was pared by 4 bases and J by 4 bases, with 3 bases of the junction left unmatched. The CDR3 spans 14 residues. Germline loops: CDR1 MNHEY, CDR2 SMNVEV (reference sequence). DNA of the CDR3: TGTGCCAGCAGTTACCTAGCGGGAGGTTACGAGCAGTACTTC. Translating gives CASSYLAGGYEQYF.

The rearrangement joins TRBV19 to TRBJ2-3; tentative D call: TRBD2 (5 bases). Deletions cut 1 base from V and 8 bases from J, with 10 bases between. The CDR3 runs 13 residues. CDR1 is LNHDA and CDR2 is SQIVND in the germline V gene (reference sequence). Written as DNA, the CDR3 is TGTGCCAGTAGTATAGTCCCTGGAGGTACGCAGTATTTT. This translates into CASSIVPGGTQYF.

The J gene is TRBJ2-7, the V gene TRBV5-1; D is uncertain. Germline values: CDR1 SGHRS, CDR2 YFSETQ. This CDR3 contains 15 residues. V gave up 0 bases and J gave up 0 bases, with 10 bases separating them. The CDR3 region has the DNA TGCGCCAGCAGCTTGGAGACTCGAAGCTCCTACGAGCAGTACTTC. Protein product: CASSLETRSSYEQYF. Full variable domain (remainder filled in from reference TRBV5-1 and TRBJ2-7): KAGVTQTPRYLIKTRGQQVTLSCSPISGHRSVSWYQQTPGQGLQFLFEYFSETQRNKGNFPGRFSGRQFSNSRSEMNVSTLELGDSALYLCASSLETRSSYEQYFGPGTRLTVT.

The V gene is TRBV4-2, the J gene TRBJ1-6; D is ambiguous. Germline V gene lookup returns CDR1 LGHNA and CDR2 YNFKEQ. This CDR3 region has 14 residues. Trimming pared 0 bases from V and 7 bases from J, leaving 7 bases between. CDR3 in amino acids: CASSQEYYNSPLHF. The CDR3 region has the DNA TGTGCCAGCAGCCAAGAGTATTACAATTCACCCCTCCACTTT.

The chain combines TRBV28 with TRBJ2-3; no definite D call. Trimming took off 6 bases at V and 3 bases at J, with 13 bases between the two ends. The CDR3 has 14 amino acids. The germline V gene encodes CDR1 MDHEN and CDR2 SYDVKM. The CDR3 sequence: CASRRRLGTDTQYF. The CDR3 nucleotides read TGTGCCAGCAGGCGTCGGTTGGGAACAGATACGCAGTATTTT.